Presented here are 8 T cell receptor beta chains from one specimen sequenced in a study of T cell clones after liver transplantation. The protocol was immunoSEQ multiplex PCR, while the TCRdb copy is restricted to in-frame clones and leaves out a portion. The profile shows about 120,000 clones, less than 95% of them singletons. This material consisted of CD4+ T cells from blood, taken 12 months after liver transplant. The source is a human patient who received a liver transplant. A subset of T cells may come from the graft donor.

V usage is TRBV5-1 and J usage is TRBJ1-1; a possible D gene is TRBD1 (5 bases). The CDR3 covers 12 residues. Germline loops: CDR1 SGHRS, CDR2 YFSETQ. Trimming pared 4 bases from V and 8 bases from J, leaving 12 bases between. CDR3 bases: TGCGCCAGCAGCCGGGACGGGAGGGAAGCTTTCTTT. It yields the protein CASSRDGREAFF.

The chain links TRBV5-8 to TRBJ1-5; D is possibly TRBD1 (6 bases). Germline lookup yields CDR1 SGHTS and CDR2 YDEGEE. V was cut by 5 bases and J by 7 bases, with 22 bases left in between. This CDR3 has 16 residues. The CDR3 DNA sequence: TGTGCCAGCAGTTATCCGGGGGGCAGGGGTCAGCAGCCCCAGCATTTT. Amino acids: CASSYPGGRGQQPQHF.

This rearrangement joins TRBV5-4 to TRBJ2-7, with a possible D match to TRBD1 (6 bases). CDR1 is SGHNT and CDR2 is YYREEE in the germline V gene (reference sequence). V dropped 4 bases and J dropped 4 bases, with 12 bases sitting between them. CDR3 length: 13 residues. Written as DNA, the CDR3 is TGTGCCAGCAGCGGGGGACAACTTTACGAGCAGTACTTC. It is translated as CASSGGQLYEQYF.

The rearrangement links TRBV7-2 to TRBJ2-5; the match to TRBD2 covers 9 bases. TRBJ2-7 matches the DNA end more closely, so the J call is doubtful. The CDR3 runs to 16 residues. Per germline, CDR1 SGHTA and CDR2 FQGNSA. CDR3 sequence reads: CASSEAASGTSYEQYF. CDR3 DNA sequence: TGTGCCAGCAGCGAGGCTGCTAGCGGGACCTCGTACGAGCAGTACTTC.

In DNA form, the CDR3 reads TGCAGCGACTTGACTAGCGGCTACAATGAGCAGTTCTTC. Translating gives CSDLTSGYNEQFF. This sequence joins TRBV29-1 and TRBJ2-1; 9 bases are shared with TRBD2. This CDR3 region has 13 residues. The V gene end was trimmed by 7 bases and the J gene end by 3 bases; junction bases not matched to a gene: 4. Germline CDR1 SQVTM, CDR2 ANQGSEA.

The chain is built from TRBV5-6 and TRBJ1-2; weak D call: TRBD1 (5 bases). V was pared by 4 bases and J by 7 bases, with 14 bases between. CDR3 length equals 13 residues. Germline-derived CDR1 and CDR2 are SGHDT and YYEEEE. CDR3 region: CASSLPGLGGYTF. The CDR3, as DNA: TGTGCCAGCAGCCTCCCAGGGCTTGGTGGCTACACCTTC.

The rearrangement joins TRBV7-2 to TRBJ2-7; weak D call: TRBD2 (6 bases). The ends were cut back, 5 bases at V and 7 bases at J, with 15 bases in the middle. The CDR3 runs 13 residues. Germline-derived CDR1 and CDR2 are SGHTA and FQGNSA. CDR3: CASSPRLEGEQYF. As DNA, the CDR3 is TGTGCCAGCAGCCCCAGACTAGAGGGGGAGCAGTACTTC.

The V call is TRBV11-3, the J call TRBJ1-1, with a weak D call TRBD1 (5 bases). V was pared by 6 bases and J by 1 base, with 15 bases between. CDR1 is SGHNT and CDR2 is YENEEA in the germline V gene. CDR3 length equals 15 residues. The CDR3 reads CASRGRAIRNTEAFF. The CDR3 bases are TGTGCCAGCAGGGGACGGGCGATCCGGAACACTGAAGCTTTCTTT.